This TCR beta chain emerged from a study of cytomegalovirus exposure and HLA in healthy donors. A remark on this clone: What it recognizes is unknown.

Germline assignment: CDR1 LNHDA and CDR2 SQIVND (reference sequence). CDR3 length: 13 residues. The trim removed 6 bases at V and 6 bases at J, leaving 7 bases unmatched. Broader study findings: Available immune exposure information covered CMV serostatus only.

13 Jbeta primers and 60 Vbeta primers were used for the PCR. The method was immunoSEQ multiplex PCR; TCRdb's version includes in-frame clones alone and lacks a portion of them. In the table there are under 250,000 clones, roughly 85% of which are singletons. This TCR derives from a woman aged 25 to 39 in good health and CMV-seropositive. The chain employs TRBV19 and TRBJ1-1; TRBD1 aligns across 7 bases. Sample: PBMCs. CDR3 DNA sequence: TGTGCCAGTAGGACTACAGGGGTGCCTGAAGCTTTCTTT. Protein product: CASRTTGVPEAFF. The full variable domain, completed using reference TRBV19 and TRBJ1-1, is DGGITQSPKYLFRKEGQNVTLSCEQNLNHDAMYWYRQDPGQGLRLIYYSQIVNDFQKGDIAEGYSVSREKKESFPLTVTSAQKNPTAFYLCASRTTGVPEAFFGQGTRLTVV.